This TCR beta chain is drawn from a study of beta chain features in type 1 diabetes. About the research overall: All of the samples together had 95 million to 140 million sorted cells examined. Overall study results and limits: Researchers reported that naive, central memory and Treg TCRB repertoires appeared more similar in patients than in healthy donors. Moderate yet significant TCRB CDR3 shortening was seen in Type 1 diabetes patients in all four CD4+ subsets.

Reverse transcribing all isolated RNA meant expressed TCRB transcripts were sequenced. TCRdb's copy holds only in-frame clones and misses some; the assay was immunoSEQ multiplex PCR. The sample has roughly 350,000 clones, over 9% seen once. With respect to this clone: The antigen is not known.

The TCR was taken from a man aged 30-40 years with type 1 diabetes. Sequenced: central memory CD4+ T cells from blood.

The CDR3 loop is CASKGVGETQYF. The CDR3 coding sequence is TGTGCCAGCAAGGGGGTTGGAGAGACCCAGTACTTC. The chain uses TRBV7-9 and TRBJ2-5, with D possibly TRBD1 on 6 matching bases. Germline V lookup: CDR1 SEHNR, CDR2 FQNEAQ (reference sequence). Trimming stripped 7 bases from V and 4 bases from J, with 10 bases between. The CDR3 extends over 12 amino acids.